These 15 T cell receptor beta chains came from one sample sequenced in a study of beta chain features in type 1 diabetes. Findings and limits, study-wide: People with Type 1 diabetes carried modestly yet significantly shorter TCRB CDR3s in all four CD4+ subsets.

The authors reverse transcribed all of the isolated RNA, so sequencing captured expressed TCRB transcripts. The data were produced by immunoSEQ multiplex PCR, yet TCRdb's version contains in-frame clones alone and is incomplete. The top ten hold nearly 0.015% of the sample, which has roughly 330,000 clones, about 13% seen once. For these TCRs, the target antigens are not known. Sequencing was performed on naive CD4+ T cells from blood. The receptors were gathered from a young woman with type 1 diabetes.

In its sample, this clone was seen a few times. The chain recombines TRBV11-3 with TRBJ2-2, with D possibly being TRBD2 (5 bases). The CDR3 contains 14 residues. Germline V lookup: CDR1 SGHNT, CDR2 YENEEA. V gave up 3 bases and J gave up 7 bases, with 12 bases separating them. Here the CDR3 reads CASSFRGIGGELFF. In DNA form, the CDR3 reads TGTGCCAGCAGCTTTCGGGGAATAGGCGGGGAGCTGTTTTTT.

In its sample, this clone was seen a few times. The CDR3 DNA is TGTGCCAGCAGCCCTCGACAGAGCTCCTACAATGAGCAGTTCTTC. Residues: CASSPRQSSYNEQFF. The chain couples TRBV9 to TRBJ2-1; D may be TRBD1 (5 bases). The germline V gene has CDR1 SGDLS and CDR2 YYNGEE. V lost 4 bases and J 0 bases, leaving 11 bases between the germline ends. This CDR3 has 15 residues.

This clone showed up just a few times. This chain links TRBV27 with TRBJ2-4, with 8 bases matching TRBD2. CDR1 and CDR2 (germline): MNHEY, SMNVEV (reference sequence). This CDR3 comprises 15 residues. The junction had 5 bases not matched to a gene; V was cut back by 4 bases and J by 3 bases. Written as DNA, the CDR3 is TGTGCCAGCAGTTCAAGCGGGAGTGGCAAAAACATTCAGTACTTC. This gives the protein CASSSSGSGKNIQYF.

This clone was recorded a few times. The rearrangement joins TRBV15 to TRBJ2-1, with 7 bases lining up with TRBD1. The V segment lost 1 base and the J segment 8 bases; nucleotides outside the gene matches: 8. This CDR3 has 15 residues. CDR1 LNHNV and CDR2 YYDKDF come from the germline V gene (reference sequence). In nucleotides, the CDR3 is TGTGCCACCAGCAGAGTCGACAGGGACCTCGATGAGCAGTTCTTC. Encoded protein: CATSRVDRDLDEQFF.

V is TRBV30 and J is TRBJ2-2, with 7 bases aligning to TRBD2. Trimming took 3 bases from V and 6 from J; bases not matched to a gene: 4. CDR3 length equals 13 residues. CDR1 is GTSNPN and CDR2 is SVGIG in the germline V gene (reference sequence). The CDR3 here is CAWRTSRAGELFF. CDR3 DNA: TGTGCCTGGAGGACTAGCCGGGCCGGGGAGCTGTTTTTT.

The chain joins TRBV28 to TRBJ1-2; 7 bases agree with TRBD1. The CDR3 spans 13 residues. Germline V CDR1 and CDR2: MDHEN, SYDVKM. Trimming cost V 7 bases and J 4 bases; bases outside gene matches: 6. The CDR3 is CASTPGGAYGYTF. DNA for the CDR3: TGTGCCAGCACACCAGGGGGTGCCTATGGCTACACCTTC.

The sample holds a few counts of this clone. The chain employs TRBV7-2 and TRBJ2-5; 9 bases agree with TRBD2. Looked up from germline, CDR1 is SGHTA and CDR2 is FQGNSA. The CDR3 is 16 residues long. The V and J ends lost 5 bases and 2 bases, in that order; junction bases with no gene match: 9. This CDR3 reads CASSPQGGRVQETQYF. The CDR3, as DNA: TGTGCCAGCAGCCCCCAAGGCGGGAGGGTACAAGAGACCCAGTACTTC.

The chain uses TRBV11-3 and TRBJ2-5; a possible D gene is TRBD2 (5 bases). V was pared by 3 bases and J by 7 bases, with 9 bases between. The CDR3 is 12 amino acids. Germline V gene data show CDR1 as SGHNT and CDR2 as YENEEA. CDR3 sequence reads: CASSFEGSTQYF. The CDR3 DNA reads as TGTGCCAGCAGCTTTGAGGGCTCGACCCAGTACTTC.

This clone has just a few counts. The chain joins TRBV6-1 to TRBJ2-7; perhaps TRBD1 as D (6 bases). CDR1 and CDR2 (germline): MNHNS, SASEGT. The CDR3 has 12 residues. V lost 7 bases, J lost 2 bases, and 9 bases lay in between. Written as DNA, the CDR3 is TGTGCCAGCAAAAGGGGGACCTACGAGCAGTACGTC. Protein product: CASKRGTYEQYV.

This clone was seen only a few times. This rearrangement joins TRBV5-4 to TRBJ2-6; 11 bases fit TRBD2. The germline CDR1 and CDR2 sequences are SGHNT and YYREEE (reference sequence). V was pared by 4 bases and J by 0 bases, with 6 bases of the junction left unmatched. The CDR3 runs to 18 residues. As DNA, the CDR3 is TGTGCCAGCAGCATCGGACTAGCGGGCCTCTCTGGGGCCAACGTCCTGACTTTC. Translating it yields CASSIGLAGLSGANVLTF.

The CDR3: CASSQGERHYGYTF. CDR3 sequence (DNA): TGCGCCAGCAGCCAAGGGGAGAGGCACTATGGCTACACCTTC. The chain employs TRBV4-3 and TRBJ1-2; D ambiguous. The CDR3 has 14 amino acids. V shed 1 base and J shed 3 bases, with 9 bases lying between them. The germline V gene has CDR1 LGHNA and CDR2 YSLEER.

This clone was found a few times. The chain couples TRBV30 to TRBJ2-2; D not resolved. The germline CDR1 and CDR2 sequences are GTSNPN and SVGIG (reference sequence). Trimming cost V 1 base and J 5 bases, with 8 bases left between them. The CDR3 extends over 13 amino acids. The chain's CDR3 is CAWSAQTTGELFF. The CDR3 region has the DNA TGTGCCTGGAGTGCGCAGACTACCGGGGAGCTGTTTTTT. The full variable domain, with the rest looked up from reference TRBV30 and TRBJ2-2, is SQTIHQWPATLVQPVGSPLSLECTVEGTSNPNLYWYRQAAGRGLQLLFYSVGIGQISSEVPQNLSASRPQDRQFILSSKKLLLSDSGFYLCAWSAQTTGELFFGEGSRLTVL.

In the case of this clone: The same CDR3 is also encoded by other DNA sequences in this sample. The CDR3 is CASRGSSYEQYV. The CDR3 DNA is TGTGCCAGCAGGGGCTCCTCCTACGAGCAGTACGTC. The rearrangement joins TRBV6-1 to TRBJ2-7, with D unclear. The V end lost 6 bases, the J end lost 0 bases, and 6 bases lay between the germline ends. The germline V gene has CDR1 MNHNS and CDR2 SASEGT. The CDR3 runs 12 residues.

This clone was counted only a few times. CDR3 DNA sequence: TGTGCCAGCAAAAAGACTAGCGGGAGCGGCTACGAGCAGTACTTC. Translation gives CASKKTSGSGYEQYF. J is TRBJ2-7 and V is TRBV5-4; 12 bases are shared with TRBD2. Losses at the gene ends were 6 bases for V and 3 bases for J; bases not matched to a gene: 7. Germline-derived CDR1 and CDR2 are SGHNT and YYREEE (reference sequence). The CDR3 runs 15 residues. The complete variable domain, with remaining parts taken from reference TRBV5-4 and TRBJ2-7, reads ETGVTQSPTHLIKTRGQQVTLRCSSQSGHNTVSWYQQALGQGPQFIFQYYREEENGRGNFPPRFSGLQFPNYSSELNVNALELDDSALYLCASKKTSGSGYEQYFGPGTRLTVT.

This clone has more than one count but fewer than ten. J is TRBJ2-5 and V is TRBV5-1, with D possibly being TRBD2 (6 bases). V dropped 0 bases and J dropped 1 base, with 22 bases sitting between them. CDR1 is SGHRS, CDR2 YFSETQ, per germline. The CDR3 spans 19 residues. The CDR3 nucleotides read TGCGCCAGCAGCTTGGCCGGGTATCGCGGGGCACCCCTCCAAGAGACCCAGTACTTC. Translation: CASSLAGYRGAPLQETQYF.